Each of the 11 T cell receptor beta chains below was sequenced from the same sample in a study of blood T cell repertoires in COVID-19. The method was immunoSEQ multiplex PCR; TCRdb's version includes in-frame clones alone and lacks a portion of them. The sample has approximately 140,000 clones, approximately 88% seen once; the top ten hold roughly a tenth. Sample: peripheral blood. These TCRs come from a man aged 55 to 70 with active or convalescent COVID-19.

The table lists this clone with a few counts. The CDR3: CASSFTGKTEAFF. CDR3 sequence (DNA): TGTGCCAGCAGCTTTACAGGGAAAACTGAAGCTTTCTTT. The chain couples TRBV5-4 to TRBJ1-1; a possible D gene is TRBD1 (6 bases). Trimming took off 2 bases at V and 5 bases at J, with 10 bases between the two ends. The CDR3 consists of 13 residues. Germline loops: CDR1 SGHNT, CDR2 YYREEE (reference sequence).

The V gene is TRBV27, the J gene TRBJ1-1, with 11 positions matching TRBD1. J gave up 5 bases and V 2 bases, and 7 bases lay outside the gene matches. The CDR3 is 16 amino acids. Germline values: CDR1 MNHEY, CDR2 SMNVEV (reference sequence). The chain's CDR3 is CASSLRGDRGETEAFF. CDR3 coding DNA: TGTGCCAGCAGTTTAAGGGGGGACAGGGGGGAAACTGAAGCTTTCTTT.

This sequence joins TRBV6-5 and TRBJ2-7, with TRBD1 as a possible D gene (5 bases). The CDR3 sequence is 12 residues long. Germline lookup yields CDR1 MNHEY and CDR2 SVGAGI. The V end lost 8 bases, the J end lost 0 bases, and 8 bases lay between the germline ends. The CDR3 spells CASWTLSYEQYF. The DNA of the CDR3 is TGTGCCAGCTGGACACTCTCCTACGAGCAGTACTTC.

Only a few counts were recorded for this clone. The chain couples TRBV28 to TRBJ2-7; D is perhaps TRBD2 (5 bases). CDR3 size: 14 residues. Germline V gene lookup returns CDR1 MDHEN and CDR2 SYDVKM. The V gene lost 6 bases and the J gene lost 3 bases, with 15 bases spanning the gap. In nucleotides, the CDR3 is TGTGCCAGCAGAACCCAAACTAGTATCTACGAGCAGTACTTC. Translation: CASRTQTSIYEQYF.

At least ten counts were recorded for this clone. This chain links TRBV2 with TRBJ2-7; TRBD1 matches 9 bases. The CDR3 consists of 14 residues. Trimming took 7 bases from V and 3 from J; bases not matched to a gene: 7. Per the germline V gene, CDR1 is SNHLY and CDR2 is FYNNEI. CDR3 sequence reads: CASTDRDRVYEQYF. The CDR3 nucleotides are TGTGCCAGCACCGACCGGGACAGGGTCTACGAGCAGTACTTC.

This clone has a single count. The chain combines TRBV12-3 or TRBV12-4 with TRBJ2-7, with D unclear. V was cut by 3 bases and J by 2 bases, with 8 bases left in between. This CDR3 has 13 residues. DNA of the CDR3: TGTGCCAGCAGTTTGGCAGAAACCTACGAGCAGTACTTC. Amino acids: CASSLAETYEQYF.

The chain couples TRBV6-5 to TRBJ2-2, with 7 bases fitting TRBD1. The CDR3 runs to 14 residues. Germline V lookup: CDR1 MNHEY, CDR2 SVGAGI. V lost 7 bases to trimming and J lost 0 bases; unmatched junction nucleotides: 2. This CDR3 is CASKGGANTGELFF. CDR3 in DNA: TGTGCCAGCAAAGGGGGCGCGAACACCGGGGAGCTGTTTTTT.

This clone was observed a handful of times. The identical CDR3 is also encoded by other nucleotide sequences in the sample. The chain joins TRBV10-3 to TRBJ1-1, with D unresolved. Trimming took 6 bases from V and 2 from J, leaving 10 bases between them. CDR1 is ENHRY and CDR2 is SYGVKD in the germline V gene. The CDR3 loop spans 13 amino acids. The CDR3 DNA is TGTGCCATCAGCGAGACGGGAAACACTGAAGCTTTCTTT. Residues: CAISETGNTEAFF.

The CDR3 DNA is TGTGCCAGTAGGACTCACAACTATGGCTACACCTTC. As protein: CASRTHNYGYTF. V gene TRBV19 combines with J gene TRBJ1-2; D uncertain. This CDR3 contains 12 residues. The germline V and J ends were trimmed by 6 bases and 2 bases, with 7 bases remaining between them. From germline, CDR1 is LNHDA and CDR2 SQIVND (reference sequence).

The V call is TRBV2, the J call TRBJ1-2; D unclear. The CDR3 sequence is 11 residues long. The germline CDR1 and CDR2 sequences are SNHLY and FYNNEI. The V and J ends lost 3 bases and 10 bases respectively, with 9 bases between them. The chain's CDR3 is CASSDYYTYTF. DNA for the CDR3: TGTGCCAGCAGTGATTACTATACCTACACCTTC. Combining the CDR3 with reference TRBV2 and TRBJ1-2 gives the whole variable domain EPEVTQTPSHQVTQMGQEVILRCVPISNHLYFYWYRQILGQKVEFLVSFYNNEISEKSEIFDDQFSVERPDGSNFTLKIRSTKLEDSAMYFCASSDYYTYTFGSGTRLTVV.

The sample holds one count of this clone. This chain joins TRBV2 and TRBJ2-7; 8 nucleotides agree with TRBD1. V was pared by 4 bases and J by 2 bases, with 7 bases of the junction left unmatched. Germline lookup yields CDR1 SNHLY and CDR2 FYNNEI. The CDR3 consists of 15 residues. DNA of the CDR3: TGTGCCAGCAGTGCCCAAGGCAGGGGGCCCTACGAGCAGTACTTC. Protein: CASSAQGRGPYEQYF.